This is a list of T cell receptor beta chains from one sample in a study of blood T cells in healthy people across ages. MiXCR, run by TCRdb on the 5' RACE reads, gives a single entry per CDR3 protein. This table has about a million distinct CDR3 sequences, 45% to 60% appearing once. The sequenced sample consisted of blood. Receptor source: a woman aged 55-75 years in good health. CDR3s include the opening cysteine and the closing phenylalanine or tryptophan. For some rows the clone size is stated as once, few or many, or as a class when expanded; others skip it.

J: TRBJ2-3
size: few
V: TRBV7-2
CDR3: CASRQRTHTDTQYF

J: TRBJ1-2
size: -
V: TRBV6-1
CDR3: CASEGLDYGYTF

J: TRBJ2-7
size: -
V: TRBV5-1
CDR3: CASTQKDGHYEQYF

J: TRBJ2-7
size: -
V: TRBV11-1
CDR3: CASSSDGYKQYF

J: TRBJ2-1
size: -
V: TRBV20-1
CDR3: CSASIRLPYNEQFF

J: TRBJ2-5
size: -
V: TRBV4-2
CDR3: CASSQDGILQETQYF

J: TRBJ2-1
size: -
V: TRBV2
CDR3: CASKRQGPAYNEQFF

J: TRBJ1-6
size: once
V: TRBV12-3/TRBV12-4
CDR3: CASSSQGGGRSPPHF

J: TRBJ2-1
size: -
V: TRBV4-3
CDR3: CASSPGGKQFF

J: TRBJ1-5
size: -
V: TRBV18
CDR3: CASSPEINQPQHF

J: TRBJ2-3
size: -
V: TRBV5-1
CDR3: CASSLEVQNPPTDTQYF

J: TRBJ2-1
size: -
V: TRBV3-1
CDR3: CASSLSLAGRWSMWQFF

J: TRBJ2-6
size: few
V: TRBV29-1
CDR3: CSIRVAGANVLTF

J: TRBJ1-5
size: -
V: TRBV28
CDR3: CASSQGGTNQPQHF

J: TRBJ2-5
size: -
V: TRBV15
CDR3: CATNMGKSQETQYF

J: TRBJ1-5
size: -
V: TRBV20-1
CDR3: CSARVGGSNQPQHF

J: TRBJ1-5
size: -
V: TRBV4-1
CDR3: CASSQDSGALGPQHF

J: TRBJ1-4
size: -
V: TRBV5-1
CDR3: CASSLGGALEKLFF